The next 23 T cell receptor beta chains were all read from a single sample in a study of CD8 T cells in ankylosing spondylitis. Study-wide results and caveats: Blood of patients with ankylosing spondylitis appeared to be characterized by a TCR beta motif of eight highly homologous variants.

For these receptors, no antigen is known. TCRdb re-analysed the 5' RACE reads in MiXCR, keeping a single row per CDR3 protein. The data contain a few hundred thousand distinct CDR3 sequences, 20% to 25% of them singletons. Sequencing was carried out using blood, either unsorted or a sorted T cell fraction (not recorded which). The receptors here all came from a male donor with ankylosing spondylitis.

There are a few counts of this clonotype. The V call is TRBV12-3 or TRBV12-4, the J call TRBJ2-2, with TRBD2 matching 14 bases. CDR3 size: 21 residues. V gave up 2 bases and J gave up 0 bases; unmatched junction bases: 11. The CDR3 loop reads CASSLYIARLAGGPNTGELFF. CDR3 coding DNA: TGTGCCAGCAGTTTATATATTGCCCGACTAGCGGGAGGGCCGAACACCGGGGAGCTGTTTTTT.

This clonotype was found many times. This chain connects TRBV29-1 to TRBJ2-2; D unresolved. Germline lookup yields CDR1 SQVTM and CDR2 ANQGSEA. The CDR3 consists of 11 residues. V dropped 5 bases and J dropped 3 bases, with 4 bases sitting between them. As DNA, the CDR3 is TGCAGCGTTCGGGACACCGGGGAGCTGTTTTTT. Protein: CSVRDTGELFF.

This clonotype has a handful of counts. V usage is TRBV5-5 and J usage is TRBJ2-3, with D tentatively TRBD1 or TRBD2 (5 bases each). Germline V gene data show CDR1 as SGHKS and CDR2 as YYEKEE (reference sequence). There are 16 residues in the CDR3. V was pared by 0 bases and J by 2 bases, with 13 bases between. The CDR3 bases are TGTGCCAGCAGCTTGGCAGGGAGTTTCCCCACAGATACGCAGTATTTT. This sequence encodes CASSLAGSFPTDTQYF.

The chain is built from TRBV6-5 and TRBJ2-5; D may match TRBD1 or TRBD2 (5 bases each). V dropped 2 bases and J dropped 4 bases, with 14 bases sitting between them. CDR1 and CDR2 from the germline V gene are MNHEY and SVGAGI. The CDR3 runs 15 residues. CDR3 in amino acids: CASSYGTQGGETQYF. As DNA, the CDR3 is TGTGCCAGCAGTTACGGGACGCAAGGAGGAGAGACCCAGTACTTC.

This clonotype was observed a handful of times. The V call is TRBV4-3, the J call TRBJ2-7; D not certain. V lost 2 bases and J lost 6, with 17 bases in between. The CDR3 has 15 amino acids. Germline V gene sequence: CDR1 LGHNA, CDR2 YSLEER. CDR3 protein: CASSQTKGPWGEQYF. In DNA form, the CDR3 reads TGCGCCAGCAGCCAAACTAAAGGACCATGGGGCGAGCAGTACTTC.

This clonotype was detected a few times. The chain recombines TRBV15 with TRBJ1-1; D is uncertain. This CDR3 spans 13 amino acids. V was shortened by 1 base and J by 7 bases, with 10 bases between the two germline ends. The germline V gene encodes CDR1 LNHNV and CDR2 YYDKDF (reference sequence). The CDR3 bases are TGTGCCACCAGCAGAGTCCCAGCTAATGAAGCTTTCTTT. Amino acids: CATSRVPANEAFF. Combining the CDR3 with reference TRBV15 and TRBJ1-1 gives the whole variable domain DAMVIQNPRYQVTQFGKPVTLSCSQTLNHNVMYWYQQKSSQAPKLLFHYYDKDFNNEADTPDNFQSRRPNTSFCFLDIRSPGLGDTAMYLCATSRVPANEAFFGQGTRLTVV.

The chain has TRBV14 and TRBJ2-1, with no clear D. Trimming removed 1 base at V and 8 bases at J, with 3 bases between. The CDR3 sequence is 11 residues long. Germline V gives CDR1 SGHDN, CDR2 FVKESK. This chain's CDR3 is CASSQAYEQFF. CDR3 coding DNA: TGTGCCAGCAGCCAAGCCTATGAGCAGTTCTTC.

This clonotype was counted between two and nine times. The chain joins TRBV28 to TRBJ2-3; TRBD2 agrees at 14 bases. This CDR3 contains 16 residues. With V trimmed by 5 bases and J by 5 bases, 6 bases remained unmatched. Germline CDR1 is MDHEN and CDR2 is SYDVKM. This CDR3 reads CASSPGLAGVRDTQYF. The CDR3 bases are TGTGCCAGCAGTCCGGGACTAGCGGGAGTCAGAGATACGCAGTATTTT.

At least ten counts were recorded for this clonotype. The chain recombines TRBV12-3 or TRBV12-4 with TRBJ2-1, with TRBD1 matching 8 bases. The CDR3 is made up of 17 amino acids. V trimming: 3 bases; J trimming: 6 bases; junction bases outside the gene matches: 13. The CDR3 nucleotides read TGTGCCAGCAGTTTTTGGAGGGAGACAGGGGTGGTCAATGAGCAGTTCTTC. Its translation is CASSFWRETGVVNEQFF.

J is TRBJ2-7 and V is TRBV20-1; 13 nucleotides match TRBD2. Germline V lookup: CDR1 DFQATT, CDR2 SNEGSKA (reference sequence). CDR3 length equals 14 residues. V was clipped by 5 bases and J by 5 bases; unmatched bases: 6. The CDR3 nucleotides are TGCAGTGCTGGAGGACTAGCGGGAGATAACGAGCAGTACTTC. It yields the protein CSAGGLAGDNEQYF.

This chain uses TRBV29-1 with TRBJ2-7, with D possibly matching TRBD1 (6 bases). The germline V gene encodes CDR1 SQVTM and CDR2 ANQGSEA. This CDR3 is built from 12 residues. V was cut by 6 bases and J by 3 bases, with 12 bases left in between. CDR3 DNA: TGCAGCGTCGCACCACAGGGCTACGAGCAGTACTTC. Its protein product is CSVAPQGYEQYF.

The chain has TRBV9 and TRBJ1-2; D might be TRBD1 (5 bases). The germline gives CDR1 SGDLS, CDR2 YYNGEE. The CDR3 totals 15 residues. V lost 4 bases and J lost 4, with 17 bases in between. The chain's CDR3 is CASSRDGGTLYGYTF. CDR3 in DNA: TGTGCCAGCAGCAGAGACGGGGGAACACTCTATGGCTACACCTTC.

This clonotype was recorded a few times. The chain employs TRBV7-9 and TRBJ2-3; TRBD1 matches 8 bases. The CDR3 has 16 amino acids. V lost 6 bases to trimming and J lost 1 base; unmatched junction nucleotides: 9. Germline V lookup: CDR1 SEHNR, CDR2 FQNEAQ (reference sequence). CDR3 residues: CASRYPGQGGTDTQYF. CDR3 sequence (DNA): TGTGCCAGCAGGTATCCCGGACAGGGAGGCACAGATACGCAGTATTTT.

Only a few counts were recorded for this clonotype. This sequence joins TRBV6-6 and TRBJ2-7; TRBD1 might be the D (5 bases). This CDR3 has 12 amino acids. Trimming pared 3 bases from V and 3 bases from J, leaving 6 bases between. Germline CDR1 reads MNHNY; CDR2 reads SVGAGI (reference sequence). CDR3 nucleotide sequence: TGTGCCAGCAGTTATAGGGGCTACGAGCAGTACTTC. Protein product: CASSYRGYEQYF.

At least ten counts were recorded for this clonotype. The chain couples TRBV20-1 to TRBJ2-2; D ambiguous. Germline CDR1 and CDR2: DFQATT and SNEGSKA (reference sequence). V dropped 1 base and J dropped 4 bases, with 7 bases sitting between them. The CDR3 has 13 amino acids. Here the CDR3 DNA reads TGCAGTGCTAGAGTACAGTCCACCGGGGAGCTGTTTTTT. Translating gives CSARVQSTGELFF.

The rearrangement joins TRBV28 to TRBJ2-7, with D uncertain. Trimming removed 7 bases at V and 3 bases at J, with 13 bases between. Germline V gene data show CDR1 as MDHEN and CDR2 as SYDVKM. The CDR3 loop spans 13 amino acids. Written as DNA, the CDR3 is TGTGCCAGCACCACCGCGGATCGCTACGAGCAGTACTTC. The encoded protein is CASTTADRYEQYF.

V gene TRBV20-1 combines with J gene TRBJ1-4, with D perhaps TRBD1 (5 bases). Trimming left V 4 bases short and J 5 bases short, with 17 bases between. This CDR3 has 15 amino acids. Germline V CDR1 and CDR2: DFQATT, SNEGSKA (reference sequence). CDR3 in amino acids: CSATGHDRPNEKLFF. CDR3 nucleotide sequence: TGCAGTGCTACTGGACACGACCGCCCGAATGAAAAACTGTTTTTT.

A few counts support this clonotype. The chain is built from TRBV6-5 and TRBJ2-3, with D tentatively TRBD2 (6 bases). Germline V gene sequence: CDR1 MNHEY, CDR2 SVGAGI. There are 15 residues in the CDR3. Trimming left V 2 bases short and J 4 bases short, with 13 bases between. This CDR3 is CASSYSRGGSDTQYF. The CDR3 bases are TGTGCCAGCAGTTACAGTCGGGGAGGATCAGATACGCAGTATTTT.

This clonotype has a handful of counts. The V call is TRBV7-2, the J call TRBJ2-1; 8 positions match TRBD2. Per germline, CDR1 SGHTA and CDR2 FQGNSA. This CDR3 is built from 17 residues. The V segment lost 1 base and the J segment 5 bases; nucleotides outside the gene matches: 10. CDR3 sequence reads: CASSLVFGSGTNNEQFF. CDR3 DNA: TGTGCCAGCAGCTTAGTATTTGGTAGCGGGACCAACAATGAGCAGTTCTTC.

V gene TRBV7-2 combines with J gene TRBJ2-1; the D is unclear. The CDR3 has 14 amino acids. V was trimmed by 4 bases and J by 7 bases, leaving 14 bases between them. Germline V lookup: CDR1 SGHTA, CDR2 FQGNSA. CDR3 nucleotides: TGTGCCAGCAGCTCCTCAGTAGGTCAAAATGAGCAGTTCTTC. Its protein product is CASSSSVGQNEQFF.

This clonotype was observed a few times. The chain is built from TRBV7-2 and TRBJ2-5; TRBD2 might be the D (6 bases). There are 14 residues in the CDR3. V was cut by 1 base and J by 9 bases, with 15 bases left in between. The germline V gene encodes CDR1 SGHTA and CDR2 FQGNSA. CDR3 loop: CASSLVPEGSPQYF. CDR3 nucleotide sequence: TGTGCCAGCAGCTTAGTACCGGAGGGAAGCCCCCAGTACTTC.

This clonotype was recorded a few times. This chain links TRBV30 with TRBJ2-3; D is perhaps TRBD2 (5 bases). The CDR3 loop spans 12 amino acids. Germline V gene sequence: CDR1 GTSNPN, CDR2 SVGIG (reference sequence). V was cut by 3 bases and J by 8 bases, with 12 bases left in between. The CDR3: CAWRRLEGTQYF. CDR3 sequence (DNA): TGTGCCTGGAGAAGGCTCGAGGGTACGCAGTATTTT. Together with reference TRBV30 and TRBJ2-3, the CDR3 gives the full variable domain: SQTIHQWPATLVQPVGSPLSLECTVEGTSNPNLYWYRQAAGRGLQLLFYSVGIGQISSEVPQNLSASRPQDRQFILSSKKLLLSDSGFYLCAWRRLEGTQYFGPGTRLTVL.

This clonotype was counted a few times. This sequence joins TRBV6-4 and TRBJ2-4, with D possibly being TRBD1 or TRBD2 (5 bases each). The CDR3 loop spans 13 amino acids. V lost 4 bases, J lost 9 bases, and 13 bases lay in between. CDR1 and CDR2 from the germline V gene are MRHNA and SNTAGT. The CDR3 protein is CASSASRESIQYF. As DNA, the CDR3 is TGTGCCAGCAGTGCATCCAGGGAGAGCATTCAGTACTTC.